The next 10 T cell receptor beta chains were all read from a single sample in a study of shared clonotypes between healthy human individuals. TCRdb keeps only in-frame clones here, not all; method: immunoSEQ multiplex PCR. The sample holds a few million clones, around nine tenths seen once. Sequenced material: naive CD4+ T cells sorted from blood. Documented subset: CD45RA+ positively selected. All receptors derive from a man between 18 and 29 years old in good health.

A word on this clone: Other DNA sequences in this specimen translate into the identical CDR3. This chain joins TRBV11-2 and TRBJ2-7; D unresolved. Germline values: CDR1 SGHAT, CDR2 FQNNGV. V shed 3 bases and J shed 4 bases, with 7 bases lying between them. The CDR3 contains 12 residues. CDR3 nucleotides: TGTGCCAGCAGCTTGCAGAGTTACGAGCAGTACTTC. Encoded protein: CASSLQSYEQYF.

The chain carries TRBV6-6 and TRBJ1-6; D is unresolved. V lost 6 bases and J lost 9, with 12 bases in between. Germline V gene sequence: CDR1 MNHNY, CDR2 SVGAGI (reference sequence). The CDR3 runs to 13 residues. The chain's CDR3 is CASSVEFASPLHF. In nucleotides, the CDR3 is TGTGCCAGCAGCGTGGAGTTCGCTTCACCCCTCCACTTT.

The chain is built from TRBV11-3 and TRBJ2-5; weak D call: TRBD2 (6 bases). Germline V gene lookup returns CDR1 SGHNT and CDR2 YENEEA. Trimming removed 5 bases at V and 5 bases at J, with 12 bases between. The CDR3 is 13 amino acids. This CDR3 is CASSPPGVETQYF. As DNA, the CDR3 is TGTGCCAGCAGCCCGCCGGGGGTCGAGACCCAGTACTTC.

V usage is TRBV5-1 and J usage is TRBJ2-1; the match to TRBD2 covers 15 bases. V lost 4 bases and J lost 4; bases outside the gene matches: 12. Germline V gene lookup returns CDR1 SGHRS and CDR2 YFSETQ. The CDR3 has 19 residues. CDR3 DNA sequence: TGCGCCAGCAGCCCCAGGACTAGCGGGGGGGCCAATACGTACAATGAGCAGTTCTTC. Its protein is CASSPRTSGGANTYNEQFF.

The chain carries TRBV7-2 and TRBJ2-1; TRBD2 matches 11 bases. The length of the CDR3 is 15 residues. The germline V gene encodes CDR1 SGHTA and CDR2 FQGNSA. The V segment lost 4 bases and the J segment 7 bases; nucleotides outside the gene matches: 6. CDR3 in DNA: TGTGCCAGCAGCTCTCTCGTAGCGGGGGGGAATGAGCAGTTCTTC. This gives the protein CASSSLVAGGNEQFF.

This clone appeared once. Other nucleotide sequences from this sample produce the same CDR3. The J gene is TRBJ2-1, the V gene TRBV5-4; unclear D gene. The germline V gene has CDR1 SGHNT and CDR2 YYREEE (reference sequence). This CDR3 is built from 11 residues. V lost 4 bases to trimming and J lost 7 bases, with 6 bases between them. The CDR3 DNA reads as TGTGCCAGCAGCCTAAGGAATGAGCAGTTCTTC. Amino acids: CASSLRNEQFF.

The V gene is TRBV2, the J gene TRBJ2-5, with D possibly TRBD1 on 5 matching bases. The CDR3 runs to 12 residues. From germline, CDR1 is SNHLY and CDR2 FYNNEI. Trimming shortened V by 6 bases and J by 2 bases, and 7 bases separated the two germline ends. CDR3 sequence (DNA): TGTGCCAGCAGCCGGACACAAGAGACCCAGTACTTC. Encoded protein: CASSRTQETQYF.

This clone appeared a few times. The chain has TRBV2 and TRBJ1-5; D call uncertain. With 3 bases removed from V and 1 base from J, the gap between germline ends came to 4 bases. Germline V CDR1 and CDR2: SNHLY, FYNNEI. This CDR3 contains 13 residues. CDR3: CASSDNSNQPQHF. For the CDR3, the DNA is TGTGCCAGCAGTGACAACAGCAATCAGCCCCAGCATTTT.

The chain combines TRBV5-4 with TRBJ1-5, with D possibly matching TRBD1 (5 bases). Trimming cost V 0 bases and J 3 bases, with 7 bases left between them. This CDR3 has 14 amino acids. The germline V gene has CDR1 SGHNT and CDR2 YYREEE (reference sequence). CDR3: CASSLGGTNQPQHF. The CDR3 bases are TGTGCCAGCAGCTTGGGGGGCACCAATCAGCCCCAGCATTTT. Looking up the rest from reference TRBV5-4 and TRBJ1-5 gives the full variable domain: ETGVTQSPTHLIKTRGQQVTLRCSSQSGHNTVSWYQQALGQGPQFIFQYYREEENGRGNFPPRFSGLQFPNYSSELNVNALELDDSALYLCASSLGGTNQPQHFGDGTRLSIL.

The chain recombines TRBV11-2 with TRBJ2-1, with 11 bases identical to TRBD2. With V trimmed by 6 bases and J by 2 bases, 3 bases remained unmatched. CDR1 is SGHAT, CDR2 FQNNGV, per germline. The CDR3 length is 15 residues. The DNA of the CDR3 is TGTGCCAGCAGAATAGCGGGAGGGCCCTACAATGAGCAGTTCTTC. Translated, it gives CASRIAGGPYNEQFF.